This record concerns one T cell receptor beta chain sequence. This entry comes from a study of blood T cell repertoires in COVID-19. The ends were cut back, 1 base at V and 5 bases at J, with 6 bases in the middle. The length of the CDR3 is 13 residues. Looked up from germline, CDR1 is SEHNR and CDR2 is FQNEAQ (reference sequence). In the authors' methods: Counts of nucleated cells, estimated from reference gene primer amplification, were obtained. Sequencing used immunoSEQ multiplex PCR; TCRdb keeps in-frame clones, though not all of them. The V and J calls and clone size were taken over from that table, and D and trimming were inferred from the DNA. The profile shows about 480,000 clones, approximately 90% of them singletons.

The TCR was taken from a woman aged 40 to 50 who had recovered from COVID-19. V is TRBV7-9 and J is TRBJ2-4; D gene unclear. Sequenced: PBMCs or T cells enriched from blood (not recorded which). The CDR3 protein is CASSLGGQNIQYF. In DNA form, the CDR3 reads TGTGCCAGCAGCTTAGGCGGCCAAAACATTCAGTACTTC.